The subject of this entry is one T cell receptor (beta chain). Its specificity is not known. Sequencing used immunoSEQ multiplex PCR; TCRdb keeps in-frame clones, though not all of them. The repertoire holds some 60,000 clones, with 86% as singletons. Trimming took off 8 bases at V and 5 bases at J, with 21 bases between the two ends. Looked up from germline, CDR1 is GTSNPN and CDR2 is SVGIG (reference sequence). The CDR3 contains 14 residues. This sample is part of a study of OX40 agonist ivuxolimab in advanced cancers. At the level of the study: Prior anti-PD-1, anti-PD-L1 or anti-CTLA-4 therapy did not bar entry, and 30% to 40% had some. In three patients, partial responses were observed, one with hepatocellular carcinoma and two with cutaneous melanoma.

General study findings and limits: Relative to CD4+, CD8+ T cells held more expanded clones on average. CD4+ and CD8+ blood T cells expanded clonally by week 6 at 0.1 to 3.0 mg/kg.

The sequencing used CD4+ or CD8+ T cells sorted from blood, collected in a trial of the OX40 agonist ivuxolimab. This receptor was taken from an adult with an advanced solid tumor such as melanoma, head and neck, liver or kidney cancer. The chain is built from TRBV30 and TRBJ2-5; D remains ambiguous. The CDR3: CAHTPPMVVETQYF. Here the CDR3 DNA reads TGTGCCCATACCCCCCCTATGGTCGTGGAGACCCAGTACTTC.